These 3 T cell receptor beta chains were all obtained from the same sample, sequenced in a study of T cells expressing NK-cell markers (dated by TCRdb to between 2020 and 2021). Receptors were amplified or captured by 5' RACE. Sequencing relied on an Illumina HiSeq 2000. TCRdb reprocessed the raw reads; every CDR3 protein sequence is a single record, and DNA is not supplied. The sample table includes 550,000 to 600,000 distinct CDR3 sequences. The ten biggest clones cover roughly 3.6% of the sample. The sample taken for sequencing was blood T cells: a sorted CD56 or NKG2C T cell subset, CD4+ or CD8+ T cells, or bulk PBMC T cells (not recorded which). These receptors were obtained from a man aged 18-30 years in good health. Donor details come from another sample of the same person, matched by shared clones.

This chain joins TRBV29-1 and TRBJ2-1; no DNA is available, so the TRBD1 call from TCRdb remains unchecked. The germline V gene encodes CDR1 SQVTM and CDR2 ANQGSEA. The CDR3 is 17 residues long. The CDR3 is CSAETGKLAASYNEQFF.

The V gene is TRBV7-6, the J gene TRBJ1-4; TCRdb indicates TRBD1, and absent DNA this call remains unverified. Germline CDR1 and CDR2: SGHVS and FNYEAQ. This CDR3 comprises 17 residues. The CDR3 sequence is CASSSQRAGGTNEKLFF.

V and J are TRBV28 and TRBJ2-5; TCRdb's D call of TRBD1 is untestable without DNA. Germline CDR1 reads MDHEN; CDR2 reads SYDVKM. The CDR3 has 14 amino acids. The CDR3 loop is CASSMPGLWETQYF.